The text below deals with one T cell receptor beta chain. With 4 bases clipped from V and 5 bases from J, the junction kept 5 bases outside the gene matches. Germline V gene lookup returns CDR1 SGHRS and CDR2 YFSETQ. The CDR3 consists of 15 residues. The data belong to a study of T cells in Graves' hyperthyroidism and ophthalmopathy. PBMCs were derived from under 13 ml fresh peripheral blood. Amplification targeted TCR beta CDR3 regions from RNA transcripts. The TCR CDR3 first-round RT-PCR relied on the HTBI primer set. TCRdb re-called the multiplex PCR reads through MiXCR, storing one row per CDR3 protein. Among 300,000 to 450,000 distinct CDR3 sequences listed, 20% to 25% were seen once.

The sequence was collected from a man aged 45 to 65 with Graves' hyperthyroidism. Sample: blood. The rearrangement uses TRBV5-1 and TRBJ2-3, with TRBD1 matching 12 bases. The CDR3 coding sequence is TGCGCCAGCAGCGCCCGGGACAGGGGGCTAGATACGCAGTATTTT. This codes for CASSARDRGLDTQYF. Supplemented by reference TRBV5-1 and TRBJ2-3, the full variable domain reads KAGVTQTPRYLIKTRGQQVTLSCSPISGHRSVSWYQQTPGQGLQFLFEYFSETQRNKGNFPGRFSGRQFSNSRSEMNVSTLELGDSALYLCASSARDRGLDTQYFGPGTRLTVL.